The rows below give T cell receptor beta chains drawn from one sample of a study of shared clonotypes between healthy human individuals. Assay: immunoSEQ multiplex PCR; the TCRdb copy retains only in-frame clones and omits some. The data contain 800,000 to 1,200,000 clones, approximately 80% of them seen just once; the ten biggest clones take up 0.5% to 0.6%. Material: memory CD4+ T cells from PBMCs. These TCRs come from a young man in good health. Some clones in this sample may be carry-over from other donors' samples. The CDR3 runs from the conserved cysteine through the conserved F or W. Each record gives: CDR3 length, clone size, J gene, V gene, D gene, CDR3 protein, CDR3 DNA. The D gene is left open where the match is weak. Clone sizes are given selectively: once, few, many, or a class where the clone is expanded.

cdr3_length: 15; clone_size: NA; j_call: TRBJ1-4; v_call: TRBV5-1; d_call: TRBD1; cdr3_aa: CASRATGGAGEKLFF; cdr3_nt: TGCGCCAGCAGGGCTACAGGGGGCGCAGGCGAAAAACTGTTTTTT
cdr3_length: 15; clone_size: NA; j_call: TRBJ2-7; v_call: TRBV7-2; d_call: NA; cdr3_aa: CASSWRGGSSYEQYF; cdr3_nt: TGTGCCAGCAGCTGGAGGGGGGGATCCTCCTACGAGCAGTACTTC
cdr3_length: 15; clone_size: NA; j_call: TRBJ1-4; v_call: TRBV15; d_call: NA; cdr3_aa: CATSLRGGEGEKLFF; cdr3_nt: TGTGCCACCAGCCTTAGGGGGGGCGAAGGAGAAAAACTGTTTTTT
cdr3_length: 13; clone_size: few; j_call: TRBJ2-7; v_call: TRBV27; d_call: NA; cdr3_aa: CASRAGYSYEQYF; cdr3_nt: TGTGCCAGCCGCGCAGGGTACTCCTACGAGCAGTACTTC
cdr3_length: 14; clone_size: NA; j_call: TRBJ2-5; v_call: TRBV5-1; d_call: NA; cdr3_aa: CASSLVLQGKTQYF; cdr3_nt: TGCGCCAGCAGCTTGGTCTTACAGGGCAAGACCCAGTACTTC
cdr3_length: 13; clone_size: NA; j_call: TRBJ2-5; v_call: TRBV5-4; d_call: NA; cdr3_aa: CASTGQGVETQYF; cdr3_nt: TGTGCCAGCACAGGGCAGGGAGTAGAGACCCAGTACTTC
cdr3_length: 17; clone_size: NA; j_call: TRBJ2-7; v_call: TRBV11-2; d_call: NA; cdr3_aa: CASSFTTGGIGTYEQYF; cdr3_nt: TGTGCCAGCAGCTTCACTACTGGCGGAATAGGCACCTACGAGCAGTACTTC
cdr3_length: 15; clone_size: NA; j_call: TRBJ2-5; v_call: TRBV5-4; d_call: TRBD1; cdr3_aa: CASSLGQGVEETQYF; cdr3_nt: TGTGCCAGCAGCTTGGGGCAGGGGGTGGAAGAGACCCAGTACTTC
cdr3_length: 16; clone_size: few; j_call: TRBJ2-3; v_call: TRBV5-4; d_call: TRBD2; cdr3_aa: CASSLGRGKGSDTQYF; cdr3_nt: TGTGCCAGCAGCTTAGGGAGGGGCAAAGGGTCAGATACGCAGTATTTT
cdr3_length: 18; clone_size: NA; j_call: TRBJ2-5; v_call: TRBV9; d_call: NA; cdr3_aa: CASSVGADPQSFLETQYF; cdr3_nt: TGTGCCAGCAGCGTAGGGGCAGACCCCCAATCCTTCCTGGAGACCCAGTACTTC
cdr3_length: 16; clone_size: NA; j_call: TRBJ2-7; v_call: TRBV5-6; d_call: NA; cdr3_aa: CASSLSNSPSSYEQYF; cdr3_nt: TGTGCCAGCAGCTTGAGTAATTCCCCTAGCTCCTACGAGCAGTACTTC
cdr3_length: 13; clone_size: once; j_call: TRBJ1-3; v_call: TRBV28; d_call: NA; cdr3_aa: CASSGGLGNTIYF; cdr3_nt: TGTGCCAGCAGTGGGGGCCTCGGAAACACCATATATTTT
cdr3_length: 15; clone_size: NA; j_call: TRBJ2-1; v_call: TRBV7-9; d_call: TRBD2; cdr3_aa: CASSRDYQLGGEQFF; cdr3_nt: TGTGCCAGCAGCCGGGACTATCAACTTGGGGGTGAGCAGTTCTTC
cdr3_length: 15; clone_size: NA; j_call: TRBJ1-2; v_call: TRBV2; d_call: TRBD1; cdr3_aa: CASSEDRDSNYGYTF; cdr3_nt: TGTGCCAGCAGTGAAGATAGGGACAGCAACTATGGCTACACCTTC
cdr3_length: 15; clone_size: NA; j_call: TRBJ2-2; v_call: TRBV5-1; d_call: NA; cdr3_aa: CASSLGLGDTGELFF; cdr3_nt: TGCGCCAGCAGCTTGGGGCTGGGAGACACCGGGGAGCTGTTTTTT
cdr3_length: 12; clone_size: NA; j_call: TRBJ2-2; v_call: TRBV6-1; d_call: NA; cdr3_aa: CASRTTTGELFF; cdr3_nt: TGTGCCAGCAGAACGACGACCGGGGAGCTGTTTTTT
cdr3_length: 13; clone_size: NA; j_call: TRBJ1-2; v_call: TRBV6-5; d_call: NA; cdr3_aa: CASSYEGRYGYTF; cdr3_nt: TGTGCCAGCAGTTACGAGGGTCGCTATGGCTACACCTTC
cdr3_length: 15; clone_size: NA; j_call: TRBJ1-1; v_call: TRBV5-1; d_call: NA; cdr3_aa: CASSLYRAENTEAFF; cdr3_nt: TGCGCCAGCAGCTTGTACAGGGCTGAAAACACTGAAGCTTTCTTT
cdr3_length: 13; clone_size: NA; j_call: TRBJ2-7; v_call: TRBV10-1; d_call: TRBD2; cdr3_aa: CASSAASGMRQYF; cdr3_nt: TGCGCCAGCAGTGCCGCTAGCGGGATGCGGCAGTACTTC
cdr3_length: 15; clone_size: NA; j_call: TRBJ1-2; v_call: TRBV2; d_call: NA; cdr3_aa: CASSLEGVGPYGYTF; cdr3_nt: TGTGCCAGCAGCCTAGAGGGAGTGGGGCCCTATGGCTACACCTTC
cdr3_length: 11; clone_size: NA; j_call: TRBJ2-2; v_call: TRBV30; d_call: NA; cdr3_aa: CAWSVSGELFF; cdr3_nt: TGTGCCTGGAGTGTTTCCGGGGAGCTGTTTTTT
cdr3_length: 14; clone_size: NA; j_call: TRBJ1-3; v_call: TRBV6-1; d_call: NA; cdr3_aa: CASSAPDSGNTIYF; cdr3_nt: TGTGCCAGCAGTGCGCCCGACTCTGGAAACACCATATATTTT
cdr3_length: 13; clone_size: few; j_call: TRBJ2-5; v_call: TRBV5-1; d_call: NA; cdr3_aa: CASSLDQPETQYF; cdr3_nt: TGCGCCAGCAGCTTGGACCAACCGGAGACCCAGTACTTC
cdr3_length: 12; clone_size: NA; j_call: TRBJ2-1; v_call: TRBV28; d_call: NA; cdr3_aa: CASSLMGDEQFF; cdr3_nt: TGTGCCAGCAGTTTGATGGGTGATGAGCAGTTCTTC
cdr3_length: 14; clone_size: few; j_call: TRBJ1-2; v_call: TRBV27; d_call: TRBD1; cdr3_aa: CASSPRDRGYGYTF; cdr3_nt: TGTGCCAGCAGTCCCCGGGACAGGGGCTATGGCTACACCTTC
cdr3_length: 14; clone_size: NA; j_call: TRBJ1-2; v_call: TRBV6-6; d_call: NA; cdr3_aa: CASSPGTANYGYTF; cdr3_nt: TGTGCCAGCAGTCCAGGCACGGCTAACTATGGCTACACCTTC
cdr3_length: 15; clone_size: once; j_call: TRBJ2-7; v_call: TRBV18; d_call: TRBD2; cdr3_aa: CASSPPSGSPYEQYF; cdr3_nt: TGTGCCAGCTCACCCCCTAGCGGGAGCCCTTACGAGCAGTACTTC
cdr3_length: 15; clone_size: few; j_call: TRBJ1-5; v_call: TRBV10-3; d_call: NA; cdr3_aa: CATSGARDSNQPQHF; cdr3_nt: TGTGCCACTTCGGGGGCCAGAGATAGCAATCAGCCCCAGCATTTT
cdr3_length: 17; clone_size: NA; j_call: TRBJ2-1; v_call: TRBV4-1; d_call: TRBD2; cdr3_aa: CASKPLSGTLSYNEQFF; cdr3_nt: TGCGCCAGCAAACCCCTGAGCGGGACTCTCTCCTACAATGAGCAGTTCTTC
cdr3_length: 15; clone_size: few; j_call: TRBJ2-5; v_call: TRBV2; d_call: TRBD1; cdr3_aa: CASSDRGQGQETQYF; cdr3_nt: TGTGCCAGCAGTGATAGGGGACAGGGCCAAGAGACCCAGTACTTC
cdr3_length: 16; clone_size: NA; j_call: TRBJ1-4; v_call: TRBV5-1; d_call: NA; cdr3_aa: CASSLAFRGSNEKLFF; cdr3_nt: TGCGCCAGCAGCTTGGCCTTTAGAGGGTCGAATGAAAAACTGTTTTTT
cdr3_length: 15; clone_size: NA; j_call: TRBJ2-1; v_call: TRBV28; d_call: TRBD2; cdr3_aa: CASRRGDFLADEQFF; cdr3_nt: TGTGCCAGCAGACGGGGGGACTTTTTAGCCGATGAGCAGTTCTTC
cdr3_length: 17; clone_size: NA; j_call: TRBJ1-2; v_call: TRBV19; d_call: NA; cdr3_aa: CASSLRLVGTANYGYTF; cdr3_nt: TGTGCCAGTAGTCTCCGCCTAGTCGGCACTGCTAACTATGGCTACACCTTC
cdr3_length: 14; clone_size: NA; j_call: TRBJ2-7; v_call: TRBV29-1; d_call: NA; cdr3_aa: CSVEGAGSSYEQYF; cdr3_nt: TGCAGCGTTGAAGGGGCCGGGAGCAGTTACGAGCAGTACTTC
cdr3_length: 13; clone_size: once; j_call: TRBJ1-4; v_call: TRBV5-1; d_call: NA; cdr3_aa: CASSLRPNEKLFF; cdr3_nt: TGCGCCAGCAGCTTGAGACCTAATGAAAAACTGTTTTTT
cdr3_length: 13; clone_size: NA; j_call: TRBJ2-7; v_call: TRBV30; d_call: TRBD2; cdr3_aa: CAWRPGLGYEQYF; cdr3_nt: TGTGCCTGGAGGCCGGGACTAGGCTACGAGCAGTACTTC